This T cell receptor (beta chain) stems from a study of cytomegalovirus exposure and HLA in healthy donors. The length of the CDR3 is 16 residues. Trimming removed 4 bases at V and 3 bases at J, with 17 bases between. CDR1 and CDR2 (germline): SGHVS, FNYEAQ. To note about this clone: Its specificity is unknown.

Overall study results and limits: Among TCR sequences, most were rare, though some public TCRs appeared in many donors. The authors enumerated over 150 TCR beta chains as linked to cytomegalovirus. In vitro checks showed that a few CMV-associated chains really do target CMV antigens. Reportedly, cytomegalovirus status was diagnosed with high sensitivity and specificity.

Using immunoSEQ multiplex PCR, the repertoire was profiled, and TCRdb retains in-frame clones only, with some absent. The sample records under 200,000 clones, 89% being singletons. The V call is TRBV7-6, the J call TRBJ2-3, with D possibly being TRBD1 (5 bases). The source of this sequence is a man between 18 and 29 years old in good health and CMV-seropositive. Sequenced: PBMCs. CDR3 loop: CASSSQARVGTDTQYF. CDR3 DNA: TGTGCCAGCAGCTCGCAGGCCAGGGTAGGAACAGATACGCAGTATTTT.